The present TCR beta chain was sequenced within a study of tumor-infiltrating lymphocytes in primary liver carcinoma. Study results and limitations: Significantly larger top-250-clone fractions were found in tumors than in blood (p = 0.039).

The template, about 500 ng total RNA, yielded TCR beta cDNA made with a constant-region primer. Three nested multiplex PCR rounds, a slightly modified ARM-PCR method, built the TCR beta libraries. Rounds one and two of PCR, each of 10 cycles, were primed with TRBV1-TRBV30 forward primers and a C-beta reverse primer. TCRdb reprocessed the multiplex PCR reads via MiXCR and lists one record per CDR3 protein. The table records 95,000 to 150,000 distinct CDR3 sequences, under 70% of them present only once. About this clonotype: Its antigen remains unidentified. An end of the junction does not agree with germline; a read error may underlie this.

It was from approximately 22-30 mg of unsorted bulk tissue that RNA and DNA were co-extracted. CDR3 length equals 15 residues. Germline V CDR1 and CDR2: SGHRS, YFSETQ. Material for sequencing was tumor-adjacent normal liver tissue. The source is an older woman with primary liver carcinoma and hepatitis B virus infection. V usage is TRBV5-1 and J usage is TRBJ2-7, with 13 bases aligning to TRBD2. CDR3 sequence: CTSSPGTSGDPYQHF. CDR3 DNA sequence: TGCACCAGCAGCCCCGGGACTAGCGGGGACCCTTACCAGCATTTC.